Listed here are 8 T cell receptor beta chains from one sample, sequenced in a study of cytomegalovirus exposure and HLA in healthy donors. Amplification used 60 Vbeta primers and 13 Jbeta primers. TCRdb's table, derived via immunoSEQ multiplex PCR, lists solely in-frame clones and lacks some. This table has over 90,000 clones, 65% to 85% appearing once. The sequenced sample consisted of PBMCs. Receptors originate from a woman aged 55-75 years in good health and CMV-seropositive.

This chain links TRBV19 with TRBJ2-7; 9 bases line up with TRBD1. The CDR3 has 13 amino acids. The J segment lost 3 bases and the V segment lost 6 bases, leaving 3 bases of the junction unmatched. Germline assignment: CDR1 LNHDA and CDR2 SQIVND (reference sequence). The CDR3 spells CASRSTGGYEQYF. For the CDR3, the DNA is TGTGCCAGTAGGTCGACAGGGGGCTACGAGCAGTACTTC. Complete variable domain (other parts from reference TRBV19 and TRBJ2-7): DGGITQSPKYLFRKEGQNVTLSCEQNLNHDAMYWYRQDPGQGLRLIYYSQIVNDFQKGDIAEGYSVSREKKESFPLTVTSAQKNPTAFYLCASRSTGGYEQYFGPGTRLTVT.

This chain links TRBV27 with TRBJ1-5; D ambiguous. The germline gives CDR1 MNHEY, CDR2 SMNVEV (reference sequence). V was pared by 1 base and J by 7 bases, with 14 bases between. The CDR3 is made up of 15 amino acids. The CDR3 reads CASSLWGEVRQPQHF. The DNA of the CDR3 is TGTGCCAGCAGTTTATGGGGAGAGGTCAGGCAGCCCCAGCATTTT.

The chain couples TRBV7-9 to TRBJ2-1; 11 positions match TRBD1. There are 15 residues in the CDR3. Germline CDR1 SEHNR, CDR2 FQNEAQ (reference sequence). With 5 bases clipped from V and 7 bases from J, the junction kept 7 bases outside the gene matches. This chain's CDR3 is CASSKGQGAFNEQFF. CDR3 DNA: TGTGCCAGCAGCAAAGGACAGGGGGCATTTAATGAGCAGTTCTTC.

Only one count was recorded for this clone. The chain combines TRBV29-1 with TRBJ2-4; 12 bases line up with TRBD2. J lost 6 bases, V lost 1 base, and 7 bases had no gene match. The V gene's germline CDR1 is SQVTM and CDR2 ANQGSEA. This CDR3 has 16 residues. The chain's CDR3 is CSVEVLAGGRGNIQYF. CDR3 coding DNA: TGCAGCGTTGAAGTACTAGCGGGAGGTCGGGGAAACATTCAGTACTTC.

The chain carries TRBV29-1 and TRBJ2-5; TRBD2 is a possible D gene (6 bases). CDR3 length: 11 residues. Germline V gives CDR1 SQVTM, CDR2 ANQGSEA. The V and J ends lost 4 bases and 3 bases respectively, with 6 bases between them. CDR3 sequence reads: CSVAGEETQYF. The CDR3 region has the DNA TGCAGCGTTGCGGGGGAAGAGACCCAGTACTTC.

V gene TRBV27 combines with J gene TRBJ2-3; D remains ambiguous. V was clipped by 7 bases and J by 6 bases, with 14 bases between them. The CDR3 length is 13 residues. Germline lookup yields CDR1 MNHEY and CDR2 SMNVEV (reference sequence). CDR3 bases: TGTGCCAGCACATTCGGTCCGTCGGATACGCAGTATTTT. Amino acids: CASTFGPSDTQYF.

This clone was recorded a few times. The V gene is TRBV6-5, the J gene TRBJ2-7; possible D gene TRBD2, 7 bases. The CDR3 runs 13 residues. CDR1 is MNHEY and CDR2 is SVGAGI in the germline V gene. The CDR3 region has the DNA TGTGTCACAGTCGGGGGGCTCGACTACGAGCAGTACTTC. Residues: CVTVGGLDYEQYF.

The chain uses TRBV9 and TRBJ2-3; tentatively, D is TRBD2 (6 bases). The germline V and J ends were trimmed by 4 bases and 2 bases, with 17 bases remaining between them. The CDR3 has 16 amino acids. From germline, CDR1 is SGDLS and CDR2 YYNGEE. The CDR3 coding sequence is TGTGCCAGCAGCCCCCGAAGAAGGACTAACACAGATACGCAGTATTTT. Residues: CASSPRRRTNTDTQYF.